These 32 T cell receptor beta chains came from one sample sequenced in a study of blood T cell repertoires in COVID-19. Measured with immunoSEQ multiplex PCR; TCRdb has only the in-frame clones, and not every one. This sample has 300,000 to 350,000 clones; roughly 90% occur once, and the top ten carry more than 0.8%. The sequenced sample consisted of PBMCs or T cells enriched from blood (not recorded which). The receptor source for this set is a woman aged 25 to 45 who had recovered from COVID-19.

The chain has TRBV30 and TRBJ1-5; D perhaps matches TRBD1 (6 bases). The germline CDR1 and CDR2 sequences are GTSNPN and SVGIG (reference sequence). The germline V and J ends were trimmed by 0 bases and 7 bases, with 13 bases remaining between them. This CDR3 has 14 amino acids. CDR3 sequence (DNA): TGTGCCTGGAGTGTAACAGGGAAGGCCCAGCCCCAGCATTTT. Protein product: CAWSVTGKAQPQHF.

The chain links TRBV5-1 to TRBJ2-7, with 11 bases fitting TRBD2. The CDR3 runs 15 residues. V dropped 3 bases and J dropped 3; count of bases not matched to a gene: 5. The germline CDR1 and CDR2 sequences are SGHRS and YFSETQ. CDR3 sequence reads: CASSSTTSGGYEQYF. The DNA of the CDR3 is TGCGCCAGCAGCTCGACCACTAGCGGGGGCTACGAGCAGTACTTC.

The chain recombines TRBV27 with TRBJ2-7, with D perhaps TRBD1 (6 bases). The V gene's germline CDR1 is MNHEY and CDR2 SMNVEV (reference sequence). This CDR3 is 13 amino acids long. Trimming left V 3 bases short and J 2 bases short, with 8 bases between. The CDR3 bases are TGTGCCAGCAGTTTCAGGGGCCCCTACGAGCAGTACTTC. Encoded protein: CASSFRGPYEQYF.

The V call is TRBV5-4, the J call TRBJ1-6, with TRBD1 matching 11 bases. The CDR3 is 15 residues long. The V gene's germline CDR1 is SGHNT and CDR2 YYREEE (reference sequence). With V trimmed by 4 bases and J by 10 bases, 7 bases remained unmatched. CDR3 bases: TGTGCCAGCAGCCCGGGACAGGGGGGATTATCACCCCTCCACTTT. It yields the protein CASSPGQGGLSPLHF.

CDR3 loop: CASKQGRVDNQPQHF. The CDR3 bases are TGTGCCAGCAAACAGGGCAGAGTGGACAATCAGCCCCAGCATTTT. The chain has TRBV2 and TRBJ1-5; possible D gene TRBD1, 6 bases. Germline loops: CDR1 SNHLY, CDR2 FYNNEI. V was trimmed by 7 bases and J by 3 bases, leaving 16 bases between them. This CDR3 comprises 15 residues.

The rearrangement links TRBV12-5 to TRBJ1-5, with D possibly TRBD1 on 6 matching bases. CDR1 is LGHNT and CDR2 is FRNRAP in the germline V gene. There are 17 residues in the CDR3. Trimming cost V 3 bases and J 0 bases, with 15 bases left between them. As DNA, the CDR3 is TGTGCTAGTGGTTTACCCCTCGGGACAAATAGCAATCAGCCCCAGCATTTT. Protein sequence: CASGLPLGTNSNQPQHF.

The chain joins TRBV29-1 to TRBJ2-5; 10 nucleotides match TRBD1. The germline CDR1 and CDR2 sequences are SQVTM and ANQGSEA. The V gene end was trimmed by 7 bases and the J gene end by 0 bases; junction bases not matched to a gene: 8. This CDR3 contains 15 residues. This CDR3 reads CSAAGGQGNQETQYF. In DNA form, the CDR3 reads TGCAGCGCTGCGGGGGGACAGGGGAACCAAGAGACCCAGTACTTC.

The chain couples TRBV3-1 (or the pseudogene TRBV3-2) to TRBJ2-6; 10 bases agree with TRBD2. The CDR3 contains 18 residues. Losses at the gene ends were 1 base for V and 3 bases for J; bases not matched to a gene: 6. Germline CDR1 reads LGHDT; CDR2 reads YNNKEL (reference sequence). The CDR3 here is CASSQGLAGVGGANVLTF. CDR3 coding DNA: TGTGCCAGCAGCCAAGGCCTAGCGGGGGTGGGTGGGGCCAACGTCCTGACTTTC.

In its sample, this clone was seen once. The chain carries TRBV25-1 and TRBJ1-1, with 8 bases matching TRBD1. The V gene's germline CDR1 is MGHDK and CDR2 SYGVNS. CDR3 size: 14 residues. After removal of 5 bases from V and 5 bases from J, the junction contained 7 bases not matched to a gene. The CDR3 sequence: CASSPRQGRTEAFF. CDR3 coding DNA: TGTGCCAGCAGTCCACGACAGGGGAGGACTGAAGCTTTCTTT.

The chain combines TRBV28 with TRBJ2-3; D is perhaps TRBD2 (6 bases). The CDR3 loop spans 16 amino acids. Trimming cost V 3 bases and J 1 base, with 14 bases left between them. CDR1 MDHEN and CDR2 SYDVKM come from the germline V gene. CDR3 nucleotides: TGTGCCAGCAGTTTCCTCCCCACGGGGGGCACAGATACGCAGTATTTT. Translated, it gives CASSFLPTGGTDTQYF.

This clone has just one count. The limits of the CDR3 on the DNA are not certain, so only TCRdb's listed CDR3 is given. The J gene is TRBJ2-5, the V gene TRBV27; the tabulated D call, TRBD1, remains unverified against the DNA. Germline values: CDR1 MNHEY, CDR2 SMNVEV (reference sequence). Ends included, the CDR3 has 17 residues. CDR3 in amino acids: CASSPTRRTGFLETQYF.

The gene calls are TRBV5-1 and TRBJ2-7; 7 bases are a match to TRBD1. Germline values: CDR1 SGHRS, CDR2 YFSETQ. CDR3 length: 15 amino acids. J lost 1 base, V lost 4 bases, and 8 bases had no gene match. The CDR3 reads CASSLRTGESYEQYF. In DNA form, the CDR3 reads TGCGCCAGCAGCCTAAGGACAGGAGAGTCCTACGAGCAGTACTTC. Filled out from reference TRBV5-1 and TRBJ2-7, the complete variable domain reads KAGVTQTPRYLIKTRGQQVTLSCSPISGHRSVSWYQQTPGQGLQFLFEYFSETQRNKGNFPGRFSGRQFSNSRSEMNVSTLELGDSALYLCASSLRTGESYEQYFGPGTRLTVT.

The V call is TRBV18, the J call TRBJ2-5; D is possibly TRBD2 (5 bases). V shed 2 bases and J shed 4 bases, with 11 bases lying between them. Per the germline V gene, CDR1 is KGHSH and CDR2 is LQKENI. The CDR3 covers 14 residues. Here the CDR3 DNA reads TGTGCCAGCTCACCAATGGGAGATCGAGAGACCCAGTACTTC. Translating gives CASSPMGDRETQYF.

The chain employs TRBV7-9 and TRBJ2-3, with 7 bases that match TRBD2. V was pared by 8 bases and J by 1 base, with 9 bases of the junction left unmatched. There are 15 residues in the CDR3. Germline loops: CDR1 SEHNR, CDR2 FQNEAQ (reference sequence). The DNA for the CDR3 is TGTGCCAGCGTAGACATAGCGGGCCGCACAGATACGCAGTATTTT. The encoded protein is CASVDIAGRTDTQYF.

The J gene is TRBJ2-2, the V gene TRBV7-9; 10 bases are a match to TRBD2. Unmatched junction bases numbered 3, after V lost 4 bases and J lost 1 base. The CDR3 extends over 16 amino acids. Germline values: CDR1 SEHNR, CDR2 FQNEAQ (reference sequence). CDR3: CASSYGLAENTGELFF. Here the CDR3 DNA reads TGTGCCAGCAGCTACGGACTAGCGGAGAACACCGGGGAGCTGTTTTTT.

V gene TRBV19 combines with J gene TRBJ1-2, with TRBD1 matching 8 bases. Germline CDR1 is LNHDA and CDR2 is SQIVND (reference sequence). Trimming took 3 bases from V and 0 from J; bases not matched to a gene: 3. This CDR3 is 15 amino acids long. In DNA form, the CDR3 reads TGTGCCAGTAGTATCGACAGGGGAGCTAACTATGGCTACACCTTC. Translated: CASSIDRGANYGYTF.

This clone came up once. The chain couples TRBV10-3 to TRBJ1-3, with D unclear. The CDR3 sequence is 16 residues long. V was cut by 0 bases and J by 2 bases, with 11 bases left in between. Germline-derived CDR1 and CDR2 are ENHRY and SYGVKD. The CDR3, as DNA: TGTGCCATCAGTGAGTCTGCCTGGAGCCCTGGAAACACCATATATTTT. Translated, it gives CAISESAWSPGNTIYF.

The chain joins TRBV7-2 to TRBJ1-3; possible D gene TRBD1, 5 bases. The V end was cut by 1 base, the J end by 0 bases, with 10 bases between. The CDR3 contains 16 residues. Germline V gene lookup returns CDR1 SGHTA and CDR2 FQGNSA. Here the CDR3 reads CASSLVSRGSGNTIYF. Here the CDR3 DNA reads TGTGCCAGCAGCTTAGTTTCAAGGGGCTCTGGAAACACCATATATTTT.

The chain combines TRBV28 with TRBJ1-2, with 8 bases aligning to TRBD1. This CDR3 is 12 amino acids long. Looked up from germline, CDR1 is MDHEN and CDR2 is SYDVKM. V lost 6 bases to trimming and J lost 7 bases; unmatched junction nucleotides: 4. The DNA of the CDR3 is TGTGCCAGCAGGCACAGGGGGAGTGGCTACACCTTC. Translating gives CASRHRGSGYTF.

V gene TRBV28 combines with J gene TRBJ1-1; 8 nucleotides agree with TRBD1. The junction had 8 bases not matched to a gene; V was cut back by 6 bases and J by 5 bases. In germline, CDR1 is MDHEN, CDR2 SYDVKM. The CDR3 covers 14 residues. CDR3 in DNA: TGTGCCAGCAGGCCTACAGGGGGAAGGACTGAAGCTTTCTTT. Protein: CASRPTGGRTEAFF.

The rearrangement joins TRBV28 to TRBJ2-5; D gene ambiguous. Per the germline V gene, CDR1 is MDHEN and CDR2 is SYDVKM. CDR3 size: 14 residues. Trimming removed 3 bases at V and 4 bases at J, with 12 bases between. The CDR3 here is CASSFMGVGETQYF. CDR3 DNA: TGTGCCAGCAGTTTCATGGGCGTGGGAGAGACCCAGTACTTC.

The chain has TRBV6-5 and TRBJ1-1, with a weak D call TRBD1 (6 bases). CDR1 and CDR2 from the germline V gene are MNHEY and SVGAGI. The CDR3 runs 13 residues. Between the trimmed V and J ends, which lost 6 bases and 0 bases, there was a span of 8 bases. CDR3 sequence: CASRDSLNTEAFF. The CDR3 nucleotides read TGTGCCAGCAGGGACAGCTTGAACACTGAAGCTTTCTTT.

J is TRBJ2-7 and V is TRBV27; D gene uncertain. V dropped 6 bases and J dropped 3 bases, with 15 bases sitting between them. The CDR3 spans 14 residues. Germline V gene lookup returns CDR1 MNHEY and CDR2 SMNVEV (reference sequence). In DNA form, the CDR3 reads TGTGCCAGCAGCCCACTGGGCAGCTTCTACGAGCAGTACTTC. Encoded protein: CASSPLGSFYEQYF.

This chain connects TRBV5-4 to TRBJ1-1; 7 bases are a match to TRBD1. V was pared by 3 bases and J by 1 base, with 6 bases of the junction left unmatched. The CDR3 contains 15 residues. Germline CDR1 reads SGHNT; CDR2 reads YYREEE (reference sequence). The CDR3 bases are TGTGCCAGCAGCTCCAGACAGGGACGGAACACTGAAGCTTTCTTT. This gives the protein CASSSRQGRNTEAFF.

The chain links TRBV3-1 (or the pseudogene TRBV3-2) to TRBJ1-2; no clear D gene. Trimming stripped 3 bases from V and 1 base from J, with 12 bases between. Germline values: CDR1 LGHDT, CDR2 YNNKEL (reference sequence). The CDR3 has 15 amino acids. DNA of the CDR3: TGTGCCAGCAGCCAGTATAAGCGTGGTAACTATGGCTACACCTTC. This encodes CASSQYKRGNYGYTF.

The V call is TRBV27, the J call TRBJ2-7; TRBD1 aligns across 9 bases. The ends lost 6 bases at V and 3 bases at J; junction bases unmatched: 12. This CDR3 has 16 amino acids. Germline V CDR1 and CDR2: MNHEY, SMNVEV (reference sequence). The CDR3 DNA sequence: TGTGCCAGCAGCACCTCATCCGGGACAGGGCTCTACGAGCAGTACTTC. Translated, it gives CASSTSSGTGLYEQYF.

A few counts support this clone. CDR3 sequence (DNA): TGTGCCAGCAGCTGGGGGCACACCGGGGAGCTGTTTTTT. Amino acid sequence: CASSWGHTGELFF. The V gene is TRBV5-6, the J gene TRBJ2-2; a weak D match, TRBD1 (6 bases). The germline CDR1 and CDR2 sequences are SGHDT and YYEEEE. This CDR3 has 13 residues. V was shortened by 3 bases and J by 3 bases, with 6 bases between the two germline ends.

This sequence joins TRBV19 and TRBJ2-2, with D possibly being TRBD1 (6 bases). This CDR3 region has 15 residues. The V gene lost 6 bases and the J gene lost 0 bases, with 11 bases spanning the gap. Germline V CDR1 and CDR2: LNHDA, SQIVND (reference sequence). The CDR3 sequence: CASRKRTANTGELFF. Written as DNA, the CDR3 is TGTGCCAGTAGAAAGCGGACAGCGAACACCGGGGAGCTGTTTTTT.

This rearrangement joins TRBV5-4 to TRBJ2-6, with D perhaps TRBD1 (6 bases). This CDR3 comprises 17 residues. Trimming took 0 bases from V and 0 from J, leaving 10 bases between them. Germline CDR1 and CDR2: SGHNT and YYREEE (reference sequence). The CDR3 sequence: CASSLEVRGSGANVLTF. The DNA of the CDR3 is TGTGCCAGCAGCTTGGAGGTCAGGGGCTCTGGGGCCAACGTCCTGACTTTC.

This clone was observed once. J is TRBJ2-5 and V is TRBV6-5; 7 nucleotides align to TRBD2. Germline assignment: CDR1 MNHEY and CDR2 SVGAGI. The V segment lost 6 bases and the J segment 7 bases; nucleotides outside the gene matches: 11. The CDR3 runs to 14 residues. The CDR3, as DNA: TGTGCCAGCAGCTCCGGGACTACCAGCGGGACCCAGTACTTC. It translates to CASSSGTTSGTQYF.

CDR3 protein: CASQGALGNTIYF. The CDR3 nucleotides are TGTGCCAGCCAGGGGGCGCTTGGAAACACCATATATTTT. The gene calls are TRBV7-9 and TRBJ1-3; TRBD1 matches 8 bases. Germline values: CDR1 SEHNR, CDR2 FQNEAQ (reference sequence). Trimming removed 8 bases from V and 3 bases from J; junction bases left unmatched: 3. The CDR3 runs 13 residues.

The genes are TRBV11-2 and TRBJ2-5; D remains unclear. This CDR3 spans 15 amino acids. The germline V gene encodes CDR1 SGHAT and CDR2 FQNNGV. Trimming took 0 bases from V and 1 from J, leaving 9 bases between them. The CDR3 region is CASSLEVTGQETQYF. In DNA, the CDR3 is TGTGCCAGCAGCTTAGAGGTCACGGGCCAAGAGACCCAGTACTTC. Using reference TRBV11-2 and TRBJ2-5 for the parts outside the CDR3, the full variable domain is EAGVAQSPRYKIIEKRQSVAFWCNPISGHATLYWYQQILGQGPKLLIQFQNNGVVDDSQLPKDRFSAERLKGVDSTLKIQPAKLEDSAVYLCASSLEVTGQETQYFGPGTRLLVL.